The next 27 T cell receptor beta chains were all read from a single sample in a study of T cell responses to AZD1222 COVID-19 vaccine. Produced via immunoSEQ multiplex PCR; TCRdb's table is partial and in-frame only. Found here are some 190,000 clones, 85% to 95% of them singletons; the top ten hold 1% to 1.5%. The material sequenced was peripheral blood, taken on day 0 of AZD1222 vaccination. Receptors were obtained from an adult in good health.

The chain carries TRBV6-6 and TRBJ2-7; D possibly uses TRBD1 or TRBD2 (5 bases each). This CDR3 has 13 residues. The V gene lost 6 bases and the J gene lost 2 bases, with 11 bases spanning the gap. CDR1 and CDR2 (germline): MNHNY, SVGAGI (reference sequence). CDR3 residues: CASRRDQTYEQYF. DNA of the CDR3: TGTGCCAGCAGGAGGGACCAGACCTACGAGCAGTACTTC.

The chain couples TRBV2 to TRBJ1-5, with D perhaps TRBD1 (6 bases). The CDR3 loop spans 13 amino acids. Germline-derived CDR1 and CDR2 are SNHLY and FYNNEI. V was pared by 5 bases and J by 8 bases, with 13 bases between. DNA for the CDR3: TGTGCCAGCAGTTACAGGGAAAGGGAGCCCCAGCATTTT. This sequence encodes CASSYREREPQHF.

In its sample, this clone was seen once. This chain links TRBV5-1 with TRBJ1-6; TRBD1 aligns across 10 bases. The CDR3 contains 14 residues. V lost 4 bases to trimming and J lost 9 bases; unmatched junction nucleotides: 4. Germline CDR1 is SGHRS and CDR2 is YFSETQ. CDR3 nucleotide sequence: TGCGCCAGCAGCCCCCGGGACAGGGGTTCACCCCTCCACTTT. Translated, it gives CASSPRDRGSPLHF. Supplemented by reference TRBV5-1 and TRBJ1-6, the full variable domain reads KAGVTQTPRYLIKTRGQQVTLSCSPISGHRSVSWYQQTPGQGLQFLFEYFSETQRNKGNFPGRFSGRQFSNSRSEMNVSTLELGDSALYLCASSPRDRGSPLHFGNGTRLTVT.

This chain joins TRBV14 and TRBJ1-3; D is ambiguous. The CDR3 consists of 12 residues. Germline V gene data show CDR1 as SGHDN and CDR2 as FVKESK. V lost 1 base to trimming and J lost 8 bases, with 6 bases between them. CDR3 protein: CASSQGGHTIYF. CDR3 DNA sequence: TGTGCCAGCAGCCAAGGAGGGCACACCATATATTTT. Complete variable domain (other parts from reference TRBV14 and TRBJ1-3): EAGVTQFPSHSVIEKGQTVTLRCDPISGHDNLYWYRRVMGKEIKFLLHFVKESKQDESGMPNNRFLAERTGGTYSTLKVQPAELEDSGVYFCASSQGGHTIYFGEGSWLTVV.

This chain connects TRBV30 to TRBJ1-2, with D tentatively TRBD1 (6 bases). Germline-derived CDR1 and CDR2 are GTSNPN and SVGIG (reference sequence). The CDR3 has 14 residues. V was cut by 4 bases and J by 4 bases, with 16 bases left in between. CDR3 sequence: CAWTRGGGSYGYTF. The CDR3, as DNA: TGTGCCTGGACCAGAGGGGGTGGTAGCTATGGCTACACCTTC.

This chain links TRBV28 with TRBJ2-1; 7 nucleotides align to TRBD1. Trimming took 1 base from V and 5 from J; bases not matched to a gene: 8. The CDR3 totals 16 residues. CDR1 MDHEN and CDR2 SYDVKM come from the germline V gene. The CDR3 is CASSLSGTVVHNEQFF. The CDR3 DNA follows: TGTGCCAGCAGTTTATCCGGGACAGTAGTACACAATGAGCAGTTCTTC.

J is TRBJ2-5 and V is TRBV28; possibly TRBD2 for D (5 bases). Germline V gives CDR1 MDHEN, CDR2 SYDVKM. The CDR3 runs to 14 residues. Trimming took off 5 bases at V and 4 bases at J, with 14 bases between the two ends. CDR3 region: CASSPLRGIETQYF. Written as DNA, the CDR3 is TGTGCCAGCAGTCCACTCCGAGGGATAGAGACCCAGTACTTC.

The chain joins TRBV19 to TRBJ1-3, with a weak D call TRBD1 (6 bases). This CDR3 comprises 12 residues. Germline V gene lookup returns CDR1 LNHDA and CDR2 SQIVND (reference sequence). Trimming left V 10 bases short and J 7 bases short, with 14 bases between. CDR3 in DNA: TGTGCCACCCAGGGGCGTCGGAACACCATATATTTT. Protein product: CATQGRRNTIYF.

The chain carries TRBV28 and TRBJ2-1; TRBD2 is a possible D gene (6 bases). Per germline, CDR1 MDHEN and CDR2 SYDVKM. Trimming shortened V by 2 bases and J by 5 bases, and 16 bases separated the two germline ends. The CDR3 has 16 amino acids. The CDR3 DNA follows: TGTGCCAGCAGTTTAGATTGGGTGTCGGGGGACAATGAGCAGTTCTTC. It codes for CASSLDWVSGDNEQFF.

The CDR3 DNA reads as TGTGCCAGCAGCCAGGTGTACACCAATCAGCCCCAGCATTTT. It specifies CASSQVYTNQPQHF. The chain carries TRBV3-1 (or the pseudogene TRBV3-2) and TRBJ1-5; D is unclear. The CDR3 covers 14 residues. Trimming shortened V by 3 bases and J by 3 bases, and 9 bases separated the two germline ends. Germline V gene lookup returns CDR1 LGHDT and CDR2 YNNKEL (reference sequence).

This chain connects TRBV29-1 to TRBJ1-1; TRBD1 might be the D (5 bases). This CDR3 spans 12 amino acids. The germline V gene encodes CDR1 SQVTM and CDR2 ANQGSEA. The germline V and J ends were trimmed by 4 bases and 1 base, with 7 bases remaining between them. The CDR3 region is CSVGTQNTEAFF. CDR3 DNA: TGCAGCGTTGGGACACAGAACACTGAAGCTTTCTTT.

The chain couples TRBV28 to TRBJ2-7, with D tentatively TRBD1 or TRBD2 (5 bases each). V lost 2 bases, J lost 2 bases, and 13 bases lay in between. The CDR3 loop spans 15 amino acids. Germline CDR1 is MDHEN and CDR2 is SYDVKM. CDR3 protein: CASSLGGGRPYEQYF. Here the CDR3 DNA reads TGTGCCAGCAGTTTAGGTGGGGGAAGGCCCTACGAGCAGTACTTC.

In DNA form, the CDR3 reads TGTGCCAGCAGCCCGGTCGGGCCAGCTGGAAACACCATATATTTT. Translation gives CASSPVGPAGNTIYF. The chain is built from TRBV5-5 and TRBJ1-3; D call uncertain. Deletions cut 4 bases from V and 2 bases from J, with 13 bases between. CDR3 length: 15 amino acids. CDR1 is SGHKS and CDR2 is YYEKEE in the germline V gene (reference sequence).

This clone is a singleton in its sample. This sequence joins TRBV14 and TRBJ2-6; unclear D gene. V lost 1 base and J lost 0, with 10 bases in between. The CDR3 runs 17 residues. Looked up from germline, CDR1 is SGHDN and CDR2 is FVKESK. The CDR3 loop is CASSQAPWVSGANVLTF. The CDR3, as DNA: TGTGCCAGCAGCCAAGCCCCTTGGGTCTCTGGGGCCAACGTCCTGACTTTC.

V and J are TRBV15 and TRBJ1-5; D is undetermined. Germline loops: CDR1 LNHNV, CDR2 YYDKDF (reference sequence). The germline V and J ends were trimmed by 1 base and 2 bases, with 9 bases remaining between them. The CDR3 runs 15 residues. This CDR3 reads CATSRARMGNQPQHF. The CDR3, as DNA: TGTGCCACCAGCAGAGCACGGATGGGCAATCAGCCCCAGCATTTT.

The chain is built from TRBV27 and TRBJ1-2, with D unresolved. V was pared by 9 bases and J by 7 bases, with 21 bases between. The CDR3 extends over 14 amino acids. The germline gives CDR1 MNHEY, CDR2 SMNVEV (reference sequence). The CDR3 is CASSPTVRAGGYTF. The CDR3 DNA sequence: TGTGCCAGTTCCCCCACAGTAAGGGCGGGTGGCTACACCTTC.

This chain uses TRBV2 with TRBJ1-2; D unresolved. CDR3 length equals 11 residues. Trimming pared 3 bases from V and 8 bases from J, leaving 7 bases between. Looked up from germline, CDR1 is SNHLY and CDR2 is FYNNEI. The CDR3 coding sequence is TGTGCCAGCAGTGATCACACCGGCTACACCTTC. This codes for CASSDHTGYTF.

This rearrangement joins TRBV4-2 to TRBJ2-2; D not certain. The CDR3 consists of 14 residues. Germline CDR1 LGHNA, CDR2 YNFKEQ. Trimming shortened V by 2 bases and J by 1 base, and 5 bases separated the two germline ends. For the CDR3, the DNA is TGTGCCAGCAGCCAATTCGGGAACACCGGGGAGCTGTTTTTT. Its protein is CASSQFGNTGELFF.

The genes are TRBV28 and TRBJ1-6, with 7 bases lining up with TRBD1. V lost 6 bases to trimming and J lost 0 bases; unmatched junction nucleotides: 11. The CDR3 length is 18 residues. Germline V gene data show CDR1 as MDHEN and CDR2 as SYDVKM. CDR3 nucleotides: TGTGCCAGCAGGTACCGACAGGGTCGGGGCTCCTATAATTCACCCCTCCACTTT. As protein: CASRYRQGRGSYNSPLHF.

V gene TRBV19 combines with J gene TRBJ2-1, with D possibly being TRBD2 (6 bases). The germline V gene encodes CDR1 LNHDA and CDR2 SQIVND (reference sequence). This CDR3 has 14 residues. Trimming removed 5 bases from V and 8 bases from J, with 16 bases in between. The CDR3 protein is CASSGTGASDEQFF. As DNA, the CDR3 is TGTGCCAGTAGTGGGACTGGAGCTTCGGATGAGCAGTTCTTC.

This clone appeared a single time. The rearrangement links TRBV2 to TRBJ1-6; no definite D call. V lost 9 bases and J lost 7, with 7 bases in between. CDR3 length equals 11 residues. The germline V gene encodes CDR1 SNHLY and CDR2 FYNNEI. In DNA, the CDR3 is TGTGCCAGGGACGGGAATTCACCCCTCCACTTT. It encodes CARDGNSPLHF.

The genes are TRBV30 and TRBJ1-5; D call uncertain. Germline loops: CDR1 GTSNPN, CDR2 SVGIG (reference sequence). The CDR3 length is 13 residues. V dropped 0 bases and J dropped 3 bases, with 6 bases sitting between them. The CDR3: CAWSVTPNQPQHF. The CDR3 DNA sequence: TGTGCCTGGAGTGTAACCCCCAATCAGCCCCAGCATTTT.

This clone showed up just a few times. The rearrangement uses TRBV19 and TRBJ2-2; 7 nucleotides match TRBD1. Germline trimming cut 7 bases from V and 2 bases from J; bases unmatched to any gene: 4. The CDR3 runs 14 residues. CDR1 and CDR2 (germline): LNHDA, SQIVND (reference sequence). CDR3: CASTGTANTGELFF. The CDR3 coding sequence is TGTGCCAGTACCGGGACAGCAAACACCGGGGAGCTGTTTTTT.

This clone was seen a handful of times. CDR3 region: CASSQDWGKDLSLHEQYF. CDR3 nucleotide sequence: TGTGCCAGCAGCCAAGATTGGGGTAAGGACCTTTCCTTGCACGAGCAGTACTTC. This chain links TRBV3-1 (or the pseudogene TRBV3-2) with TRBJ2-7; D is ambiguous. The CDR3 is 18 amino acids. Germline CDR1 is LGHDT and CDR2 is YNNKEL (reference sequence). The V gene lost 0 bases and the J gene lost 5 bases, with 23 bases spanning the gap.

The genes are TRBV11-2 and TRBJ1-2; D may be TRBD1 (6 bases). Trimming removed 2 bases from V and 4 bases from J, with 17 bases in between. The CDR3 spans 16 residues. Germline V CDR1 and CDR2: SGHAT, FQNNGV. CDR3 coding DNA: TGTGCCAGCAGCTTATCGGCAGGGGTTCGGAGCTATGGCTACACCTTC. Translated: CASSLSAGVRSYGYTF. The full variable domain, rest sourced from reference TRBV11-2 and TRBJ1-2, is EAGVAQSPRYKIIEKRQSVAFWCNPISGHATLYWYQQILGQGPKLLIQFQNNGVVDDSQLPKDRFSAERLKGVDSTLKIQPAKLEDSAVYLCASSLSAGVRSYGYTFGSGTRLTVV.

This sequence joins TRBV27 and TRBJ2-3; D gene uncertain. The germline V gene has CDR1 MNHEY and CDR2 SMNVEV (reference sequence). Trimming took off 2 bases at V and 4 bases at J, with 7 bases between the two ends. The CDR3 length is 13 residues. Here the CDR3 reads CASSLRAPDTQYF. CDR3 coding DNA: TGTGCCAGCAGTTTAAGGGCTCCAGATACGCAGTATTTT.

The chain carries TRBV3-1 (or the pseudogene TRBV3-2) and TRBJ2-2, with 7 bases fitting TRBD1. CDR1 is LGHDT and CDR2 is YNNKEL in the germline V gene (reference sequence). The CDR3 has 16 residues. Losses at the gene ends were 2 bases for V and 7 bases for J; bases not matched to a gene: 10. The CDR3 region has the DNA TGTGCCAGCAGCCAATCATCCACAGGGGCCCTCGGGGAGCTGTTTTTT. Amino acid sequence: CASSQSSTGALGELFF.